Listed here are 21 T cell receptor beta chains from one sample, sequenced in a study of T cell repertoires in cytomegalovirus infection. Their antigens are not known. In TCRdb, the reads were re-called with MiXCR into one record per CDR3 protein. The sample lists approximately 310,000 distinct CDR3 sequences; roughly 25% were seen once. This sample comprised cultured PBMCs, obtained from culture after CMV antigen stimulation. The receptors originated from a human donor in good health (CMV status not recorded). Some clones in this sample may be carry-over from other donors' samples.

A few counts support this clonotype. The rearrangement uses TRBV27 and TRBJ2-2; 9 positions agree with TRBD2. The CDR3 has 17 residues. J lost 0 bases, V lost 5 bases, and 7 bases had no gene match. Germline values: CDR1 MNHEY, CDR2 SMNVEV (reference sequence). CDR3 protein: CASSEYPSGTNTGELFF. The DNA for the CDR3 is TGTGCCAGCAGTGAATATCCTAGCGGGACGAACACCGGGGAGCTGTTTTTT.

CDR3 in amino acids: CASSNAGTTPRQFF. The CDR3 DNA reads TGTGCCAGCAGTAACGCCGGGACTACCCCTAGGCAGTTCTTC. The genes are TRBV28 and TRBJ2-1; 7 nucleotides line up with TRBD2. This CDR3 is built from 14 residues. V lost 5 bases to trimming and J lost 12 bases; unmatched junction nucleotides: 13. CDR1 and CDR2 (germline): MDHEN, SYDVKM.

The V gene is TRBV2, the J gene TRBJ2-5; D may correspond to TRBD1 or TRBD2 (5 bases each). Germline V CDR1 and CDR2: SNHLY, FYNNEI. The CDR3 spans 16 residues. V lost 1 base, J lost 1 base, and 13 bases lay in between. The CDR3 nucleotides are TGTGCCAGCAGTGAAGGTGCCGGGACCATCCAAGAGACCCAGTACTTC. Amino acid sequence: CASSEGAGTIQETQYF.

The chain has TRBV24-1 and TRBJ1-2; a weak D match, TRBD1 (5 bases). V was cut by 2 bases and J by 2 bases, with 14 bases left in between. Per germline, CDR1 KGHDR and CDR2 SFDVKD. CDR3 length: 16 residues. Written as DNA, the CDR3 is TGTGCCACCAGTGATTCCCCCGGGCAGGGAAACTATGGCTACACCTTC. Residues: CATSDSPGQGNYGYTF.

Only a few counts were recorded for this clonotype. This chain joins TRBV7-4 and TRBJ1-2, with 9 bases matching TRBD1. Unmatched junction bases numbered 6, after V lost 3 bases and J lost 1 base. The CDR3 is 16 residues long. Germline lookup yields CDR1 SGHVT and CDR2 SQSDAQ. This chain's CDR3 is CASSFRTGAGNYGYTF. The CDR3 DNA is TGTGCCAGCAGCTTTAGGACAGGGGCGGGTAACTATGGCTACACCTTC.

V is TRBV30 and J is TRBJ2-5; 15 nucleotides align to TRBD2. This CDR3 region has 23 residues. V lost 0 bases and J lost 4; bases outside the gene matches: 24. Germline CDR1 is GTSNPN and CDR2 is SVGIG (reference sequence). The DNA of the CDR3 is TGTGCCTGGAGTGTACCCCCTCGAGAGTACGGACTAGCGGGAGGGAGGAAGATAGAGACCCAGTACTTC. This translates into CAWSVPPREYGLAGGRKIETQYF.

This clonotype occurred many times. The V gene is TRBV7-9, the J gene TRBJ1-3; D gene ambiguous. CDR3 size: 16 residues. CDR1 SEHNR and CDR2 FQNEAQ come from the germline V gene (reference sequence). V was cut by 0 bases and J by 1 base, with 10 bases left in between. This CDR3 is CASSLAPGASGNTIYF. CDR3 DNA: TGTGCCAGCAGCTTAGCCCCAGGTGCTTCTGGAAACACCATATATTTT. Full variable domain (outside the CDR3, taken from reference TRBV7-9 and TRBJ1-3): DTGVSQNPRHKITKRGQNVTFRCDPISEHNRLYWYRQTLGQGPEFLTYFQNEAQLEKSRLLSDRFSAERPKGSFSTLEIQRTEQGDSAMYLCASSLAPGASGNTIYFGEGSWLTVV.

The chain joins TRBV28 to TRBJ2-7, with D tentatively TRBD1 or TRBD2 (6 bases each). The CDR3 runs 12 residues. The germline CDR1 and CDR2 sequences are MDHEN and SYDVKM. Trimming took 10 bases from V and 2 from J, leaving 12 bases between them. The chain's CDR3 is CATRGGPYEQYF. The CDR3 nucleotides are TGTGCCACCAGGGGAGGTCCCTACGAGCAGTACTTC.

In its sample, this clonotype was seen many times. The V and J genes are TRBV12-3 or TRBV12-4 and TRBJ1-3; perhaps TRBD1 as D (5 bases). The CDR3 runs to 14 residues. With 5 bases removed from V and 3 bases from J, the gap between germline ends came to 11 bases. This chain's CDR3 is CASSRRGLGNTIYF. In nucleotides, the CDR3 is TGTGCCAGCAGTAGGAGGGGTCTTGGAAACACCATATATTTT.

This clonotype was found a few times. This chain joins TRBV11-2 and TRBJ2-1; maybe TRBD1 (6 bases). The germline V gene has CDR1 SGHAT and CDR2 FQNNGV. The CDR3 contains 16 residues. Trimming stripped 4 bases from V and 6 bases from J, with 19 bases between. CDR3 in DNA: TGTGCCAGCAGCTCAAAGGCCTGGGGGCGCGCCAATGAGCAGTTCTTC. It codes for CASSSKAWGRANEQFF.

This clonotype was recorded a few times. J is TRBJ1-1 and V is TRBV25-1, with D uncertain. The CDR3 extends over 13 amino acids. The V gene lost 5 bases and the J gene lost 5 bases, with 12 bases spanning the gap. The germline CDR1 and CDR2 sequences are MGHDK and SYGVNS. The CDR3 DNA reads TGTGCCAGCAGTAAAGCGGGGAGGACTGAAGCTTTCTTT. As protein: CASSKAGRTEAFF.

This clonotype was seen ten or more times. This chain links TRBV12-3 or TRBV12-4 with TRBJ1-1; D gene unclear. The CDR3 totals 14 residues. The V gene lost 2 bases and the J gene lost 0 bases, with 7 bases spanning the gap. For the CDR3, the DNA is TGTGCCAGCAGTTTAAGACATATGAACACTGAAGCTTTCTTT. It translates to CASSLRHMNTEAFF.

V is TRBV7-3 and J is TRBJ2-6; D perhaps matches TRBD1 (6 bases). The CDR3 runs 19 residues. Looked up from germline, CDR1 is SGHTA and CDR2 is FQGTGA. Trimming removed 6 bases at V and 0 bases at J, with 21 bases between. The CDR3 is CASRKTLQGPLSGANVLTF. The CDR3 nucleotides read TGTGCCAGCAGAAAGACCCTTCAGGGGCCCCTCTCTGGGGCCAACGTCCTGACTTTC.

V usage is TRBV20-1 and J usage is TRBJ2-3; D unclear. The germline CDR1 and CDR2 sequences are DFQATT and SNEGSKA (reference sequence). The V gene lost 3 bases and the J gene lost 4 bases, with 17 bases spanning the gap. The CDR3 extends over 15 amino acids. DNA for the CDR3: TGCAGTGCTAGCCCTCCTGTCGGCCGGTCAGATACGCAGTATTTT. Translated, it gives CSASPPVGRSDTQYF.

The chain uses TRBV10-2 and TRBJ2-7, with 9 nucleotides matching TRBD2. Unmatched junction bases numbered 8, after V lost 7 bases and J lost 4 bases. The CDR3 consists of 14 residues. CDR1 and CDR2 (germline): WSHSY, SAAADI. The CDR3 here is CASKIAGEHYEQYV. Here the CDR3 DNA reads TGCGCCAGCAAAATAGCGGGAGAACATTACGAGCAGTACGTC.

DNA of the CDR3: TGCAGCGTTCGCGACGGACAAGAGACCCAGTACTTC. It translates to CSVRDGQETQYF. The chain uses TRBV29-1 and TRBJ2-5; D is unclear. Trimming removed 5 bases from V and 2 bases from J, with 9 bases in between. The CDR3 extends over 12 amino acids. Germline loops: CDR1 SQVTM, CDR2 ANQGSEA.

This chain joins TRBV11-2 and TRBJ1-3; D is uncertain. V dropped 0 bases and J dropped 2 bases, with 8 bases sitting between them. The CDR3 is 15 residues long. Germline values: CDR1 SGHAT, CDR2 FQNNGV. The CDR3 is CASSLDLSTGNTIYF. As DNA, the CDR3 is TGTGCCAGCAGCTTAGATCTGTCGACTGGAAACACCATATATTTT.

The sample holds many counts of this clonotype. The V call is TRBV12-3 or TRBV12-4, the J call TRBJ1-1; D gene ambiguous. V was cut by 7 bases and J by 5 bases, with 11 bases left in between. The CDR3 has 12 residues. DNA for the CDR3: TGTGCCAGCATGGTGGTTGGGACTGAAGCTTTCTTT. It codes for CASMVVGTEAFF.

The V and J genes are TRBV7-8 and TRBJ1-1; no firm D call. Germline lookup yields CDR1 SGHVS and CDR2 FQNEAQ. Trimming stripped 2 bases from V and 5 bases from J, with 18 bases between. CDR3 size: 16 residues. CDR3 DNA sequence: TGTGCCAGCAGCTTAAACCCCCGGGCGGGGAGGACTGAAGCTTTCTTT. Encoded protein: CASSLNPRAGRTEAFF.

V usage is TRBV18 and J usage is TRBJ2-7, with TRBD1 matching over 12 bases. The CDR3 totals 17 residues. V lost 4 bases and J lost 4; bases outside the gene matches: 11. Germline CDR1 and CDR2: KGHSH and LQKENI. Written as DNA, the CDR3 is TGTGCCAGCTCACTTGGGACAGGGGGCCTACATTTATACGAGCAGTACTTC. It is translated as CASSLGTGGLHLYEQYF.

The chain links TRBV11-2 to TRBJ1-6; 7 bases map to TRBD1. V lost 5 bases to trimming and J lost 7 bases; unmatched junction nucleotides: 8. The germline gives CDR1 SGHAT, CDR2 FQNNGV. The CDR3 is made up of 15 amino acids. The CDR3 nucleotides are TGTGCCAGCAGCAAAACCGGGACAGAAAATTCACCCCTCCACTTT. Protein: CASSKTGTENSPLHF.